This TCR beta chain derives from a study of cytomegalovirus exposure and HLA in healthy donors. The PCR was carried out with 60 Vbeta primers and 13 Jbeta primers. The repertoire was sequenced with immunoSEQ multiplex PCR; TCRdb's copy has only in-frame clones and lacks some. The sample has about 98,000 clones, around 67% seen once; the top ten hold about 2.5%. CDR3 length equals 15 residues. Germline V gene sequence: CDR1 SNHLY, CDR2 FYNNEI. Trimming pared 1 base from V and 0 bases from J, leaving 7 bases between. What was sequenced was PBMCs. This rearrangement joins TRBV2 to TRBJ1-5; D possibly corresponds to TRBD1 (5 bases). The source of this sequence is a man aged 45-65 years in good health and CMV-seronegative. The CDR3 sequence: CASSEEGHSNQPQHF. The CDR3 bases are TGTGCCAGCAGTGAAGAAGGACATAGCAATCAGCCCCAGCATTTT.